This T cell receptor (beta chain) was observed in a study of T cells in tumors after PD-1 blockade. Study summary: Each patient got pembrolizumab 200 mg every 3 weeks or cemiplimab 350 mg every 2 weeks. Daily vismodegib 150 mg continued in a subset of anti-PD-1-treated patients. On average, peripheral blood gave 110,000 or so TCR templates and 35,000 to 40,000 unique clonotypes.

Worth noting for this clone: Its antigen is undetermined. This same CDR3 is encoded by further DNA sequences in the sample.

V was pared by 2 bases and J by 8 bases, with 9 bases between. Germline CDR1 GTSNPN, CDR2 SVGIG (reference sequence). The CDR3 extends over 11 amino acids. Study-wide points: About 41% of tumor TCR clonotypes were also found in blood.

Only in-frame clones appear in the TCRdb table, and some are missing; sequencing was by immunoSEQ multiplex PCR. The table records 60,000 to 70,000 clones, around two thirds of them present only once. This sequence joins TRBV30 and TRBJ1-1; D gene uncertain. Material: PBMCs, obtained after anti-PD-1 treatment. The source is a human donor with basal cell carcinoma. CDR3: CAWSPTREAFF. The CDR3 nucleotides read TGTGCCTGGAGTCCGACTCGGGAAGCTTTCTTT.